This T cell receptor (beta chain) was captured by sequencing in a study of OX40 agonist ivuxolimab in advanced cancers. Study context: Dose-escalation patients were diagnosed with hepatocellular carcinoma, melanoma, renal cell cancer or head and neck cancer.

Turning to this clone: Antigen specificity is unknown.

Germline V gene data show CDR1 as MNHNS and CDR2 as SASEGT. With V trimmed by 8 bases and J by 1 base, 2 bases remained unmatched. The CDR3 runs to 15 residues. Study-wide points: CD8+ T cells were the subset that, on average, had more expanded clones than CD4+. It was also the case that some nonresponders had low normalized T-cell clonal expansion.

Here immunoSEQ multiplex PCR was the method, and the copy in TCRdb shows in-frame clones only, minus some. This sample has 40,000 to 55,000 clones, with about 90% found just once. The V gene is TRBV6-1, the J gene TRBJ2-2; 12 positions match TRBD2. The sequence was obtained from an adult with an advanced solid tumor such as melanoma, head and neck, liver or kidney cancer. The sample was CD4+ or CD8+ T cells sorted from blood, taken in a trial of the OX40 agonist ivuxolimab. The CDR3 is CASEGLAGNTGELFF. CDR3 sequence (DNA): TGTGCCAGCGAGGGACTAGCGGGGAACACCGGGGAGCTGTTTTTT.